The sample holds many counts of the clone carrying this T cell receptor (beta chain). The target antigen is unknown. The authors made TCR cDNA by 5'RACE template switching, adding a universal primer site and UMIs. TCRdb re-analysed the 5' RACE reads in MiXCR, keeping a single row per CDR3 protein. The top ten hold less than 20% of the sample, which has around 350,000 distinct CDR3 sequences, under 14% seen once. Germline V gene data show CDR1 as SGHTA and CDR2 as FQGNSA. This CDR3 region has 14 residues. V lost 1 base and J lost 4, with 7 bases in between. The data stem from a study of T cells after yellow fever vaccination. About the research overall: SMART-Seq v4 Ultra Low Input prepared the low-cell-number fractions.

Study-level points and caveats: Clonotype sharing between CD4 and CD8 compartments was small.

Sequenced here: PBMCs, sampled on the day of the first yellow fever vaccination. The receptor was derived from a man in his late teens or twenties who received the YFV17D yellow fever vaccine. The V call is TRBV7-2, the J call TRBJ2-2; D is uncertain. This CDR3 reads CASSLGVSTGELFF. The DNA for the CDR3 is TGTGCCAGCAGCTTAGGAGTTTCCACCGGGGAGCTGTTTTTT.